This T cell receptor (beta chain) originates from a study of cytomegalovirus exposure and HLA in healthy donors. V shed 5 bases and J shed 8 bases, with 18 bases lying between them. CDR3 length: 14 amino acids. Germline CDR1 SEHNR, CDR2 FQNEAQ (reference sequence). As concerns this clone: Antigen specificity is unknown.

Amplification used 60 Vbeta primers and 13 Jbeta primers. The data were produced by immunoSEQ multiplex PCR, yet TCRdb's version contains in-frame clones alone and is incomplete. The sample has around 180,000 clones; less than 80% are singletons. Study observations and caveats: Fewer N-insertions (relative to the roughly 670-donor mean) were reportedly seen in an Asian-associated ancestry cluster in a later analysis. As confirmed in vitro, a few CMV-associated chains were specific for CMV antigens. Most TCR beta V segments were productive about 87% or about 30% of the time in an earlier analysis. Presence/absence analyses assumed roughly uniform sequencing depth across donors, which may not hold.

The V call is TRBV7-9, the J call TRBJ1-1; D possibly corresponds to TRBD1 (5 bases). What was sequenced was PBMCs. This receptor was identified in a woman aged 40 to 50 in good health and CMV-seronegative. The CDR3 region is CASSQVVRGSEAFF. The CDR3 coding sequence is TGTGCCAGCAGCCAAGTCGTACGGGGGTCGGAAGCTTTCTTT.